This record concerns one T cell receptor (beta chain) sequence. What it recognizes is unknown. Starting from PBMCs, sorting isolated CD4+ and CD8+ T cells. This sample was included in a study of CD8+ T cells in alopecia areata. Study-level background: The study gave treated patients oral tofacitinib at 5 to 10 mg twice daily. Treatment with tofacitinib (6 to 18 months) was followed by 6 months off drug.

As the sequencing template, cDNA was produced by extracting RNA and reverse transcribing it. TCRdb's copy holds only in-frame clones and misses some; the assay was immunoSEQ multiplex PCR. The sample yields some 51,000 clones, almost 97% seen once. Study results and caveats: For lesional scalp, especially alopecia totalis/universalis, clonality was higher than in normal scalp.

The germline V gene encodes CDR1 SGHVS and CDR2 FQNEAQ. The CDR3 extends over 13 amino acids. With 6 bases removed from V and 0 bases from J, the gap between germline ends came to 6 bases. The sample was CD8+ T cells sorted from blood, taken at week 0. This TCR came from a human donor with alopecia areata. The chain has TRBV7-8 and TRBJ2-1; D unresolved. DNA of the CDR3: TGTGCCAGCAGTCCCAGCTCCTACAATGAGCAGTTCTTC. Its translation is CASSPSSYNEQFF. Full variable domain (outside the CDR3, taken from reference TRBV7-8 and TRBJ2-1): GAGVSQSPRYKVAKRGQDVALRCDPISGHVSLFWYQQALGQGPEFLTYFQNEAQLDKSGLPSDRFFAERPEGSVSTLKIQRTQQEDSAVYLCASSPSSYNEQFFGPGTRLTVL.